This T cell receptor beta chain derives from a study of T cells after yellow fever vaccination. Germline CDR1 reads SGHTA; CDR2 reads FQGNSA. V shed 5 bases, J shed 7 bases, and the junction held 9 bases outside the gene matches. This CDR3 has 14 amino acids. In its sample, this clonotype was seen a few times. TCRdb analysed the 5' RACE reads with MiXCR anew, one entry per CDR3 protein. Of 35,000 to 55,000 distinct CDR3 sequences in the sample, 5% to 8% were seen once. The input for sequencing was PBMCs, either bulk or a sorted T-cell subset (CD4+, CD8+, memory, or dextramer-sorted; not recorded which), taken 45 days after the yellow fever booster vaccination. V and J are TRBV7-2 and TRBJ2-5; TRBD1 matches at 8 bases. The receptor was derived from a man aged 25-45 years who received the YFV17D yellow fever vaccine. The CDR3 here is CASSITGGYGTQYF. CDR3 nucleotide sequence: TGTGCCAGCAGCATCACAGGGGGGTACGGGACCCAGTACTTC. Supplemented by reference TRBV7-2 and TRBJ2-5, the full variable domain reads GAGVSQSPSNKVTEKGKDVELRCDPISGHTALYWYRQSLGQGLEFLIYFQGNSAPDKSGLPSDRFSAERTGGSVSTLTIQRTQQEDSAVYLCASSITGGYGTQYFGPGTRLLVL.